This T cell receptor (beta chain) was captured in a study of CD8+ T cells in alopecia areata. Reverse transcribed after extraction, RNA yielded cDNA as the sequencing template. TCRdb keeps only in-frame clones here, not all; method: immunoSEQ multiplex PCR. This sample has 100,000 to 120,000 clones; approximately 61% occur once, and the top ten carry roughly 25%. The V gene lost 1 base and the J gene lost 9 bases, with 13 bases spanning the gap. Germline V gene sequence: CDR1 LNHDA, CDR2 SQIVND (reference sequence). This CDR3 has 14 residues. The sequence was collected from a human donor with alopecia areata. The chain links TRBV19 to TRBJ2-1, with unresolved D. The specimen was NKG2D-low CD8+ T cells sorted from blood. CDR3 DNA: TGTGCCAGTAGTATAGCCCTGAATAGTGCTGAGCAGTTCTTC. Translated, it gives CASSIALNSAEQFF.